This record looks at one T cell receptor (beta chain) sequence and its context. Its cognate antigen is unknown. Method: immunoSEQ multiplex PCR; TCRdb's copy keeps in-frame clones and lacks some. The sample records 52,000 or so clones, roughly two thirds being singletons. Before any sequencing was done, the ViraFEST assay used viral peptide pools to expand antigen-specific CD4+ T cells. CD4+ T cells were isolated after around 10 days of culture. None of these healthy vaccinees had been infected with SARS-CoV-2 before vaccination. CDR1 is SGHNT, CDR2 YYREEE, per germline (reference sequence). V lost 1 base and J 4 bases, leaving 17 bases between the germline ends. The CDR3 has 16 residues. This entry belongs to a study of vaccination effects on CD4 cells after COVID-19.

Sequenced here: CD4+ T cells from PBMCs cultured with SARS-CoV-2 spike peptides, sampled before COVID-19 vaccination. The chain uses TRBV5-4 and TRBJ2-5; D possibly corresponds to TRBD1 (6 bases). The sequence came from a human donor who received a COVID-19 vaccine. The CDR3 DNA is TGTGCCAGCAGCTTGTATCAGGGGAACCAAGGAGAGACCCAGTACTTC. It is translated as CASSLYQGNQGETQYF.